This T cell receptor beta chain was sequenced during a study of technical replicates of blood from a few donors. TCRdb's table, derived via immunoSEQ multiplex PCR, lists solely in-frame clones and lacks some. The sample carries about 85,000 clones, 94% recorded once. Sequencing was done on a sample of T cells isolated from PBMCs. The source is a human donor in good health.

The DNA for the CDR3 is TGTGCCAGCAGCGCCGCGACTAGCGGGCAACACACAGATACGCAGTATTTT. Translation: CASSAATSGQHTDTQYF. J is TRBJ2-3 and V is TRBV7-9; the match to TRBD2 covers 10 bases. The V gene's germline CDR1 is SEHNR and CDR2 FQNEAQ (reference sequence). This CDR3 is 17 amino acids long. V lost 5 bases and J lost 2; bases outside the gene matches: 10.